This entry lists 3 T cell receptor beta chains sequenced from one sample in a study of OX40 agonist ivuxolimab in advanced cancers. The protocol was immunoSEQ multiplex PCR, while the TCRdb copy is restricted to in-frame clones and leaves out a portion. In the table there are 14,000 or so clones, approximately 80% of which are singletons. The source material was CD4+ or CD8+ T cells sorted from blood, sampled in a trial of the OX40 agonist ivuxolimab. The receptors shown here come from an adult with an advanced solid tumor such as melanoma, head and neck, liver or kidney cancer.

V gene TRBV29-1 combines with J gene TRBJ2-5, with D perhaps TRBD2 (6 bases). The J call may be incorrect, as the DNA end agrees better with TRBJ2-7. The CDR3 sequence is 11 residues long. Germline CDR1 SQVTM, CDR2 ANQGSEA. The CDR3 here is CSVFGGNEQYF. The CDR3 DNA reads TGCAGCGTTTTTGGAGGGAACGAGCAGTACTTC.

The genes are TRBV6-5 and TRBJ2-5; D tentatively fits TRBD1 or TRBD2 (5 bases each). Deletions cut 2 bases from V and 1 base from J, with 11 bases between. The CDR3 runs 15 residues. Per germline, CDR1 MNHEY and CDR2 SVGAGI. For the CDR3, the DNA is TGTGCCAGCAGTTACGGGGGTAATAGCCAAGAGACCCAGTACTTC. Its protein is CASSYGGNSQETQYF.

The chain combines TRBV27 with TRBJ1-1; the match to TRBD1 covers 7 bases. Trimming at V came to 8 bases and at J to 5 bases, leaving 11 bases not matched to a gene. CDR1 is MNHEY, CDR2 SMNVEV, per germline (reference sequence). The CDR3 totals 14 residues. Written as DNA, the CDR3 is TGTGCCAGCGGGGATAGGGGGCATAGGACTGAAGCTTTCTTT. It encodes CASGDRGHRTEAFF.